A selection of T cell receptor beta chains follows, all from one sample in a study of T-cell reconstitution after alpha-beta-depleted transplantation in children. Using its own MiXCR run on the PCR reads, TCRdb lists one record per CDR3 protein. This table holds around 400,000 distinct CDR3 sequences, approximately 10% found once. The specimen was PBMCs from the stem cell graft donor, collected from the stem cell graft. The receptors stem from a human donor who donated a stem cell graft to a child with acute myeloid leukemia. CDR3s include the opening cysteine and the closing phenylalanine or tryptophan. D genes are given only for firm matches. Part of the rows lack a size; the others show once, few, many or a class for expanded clones.

d_gene	j_gene	abundance	v_gene	CDR3nt	CDR3aa
TRBD1	TRBJ1-1	NA	TRBV20-1	TGCAGTGCTCTCTCAGGGGGCGTGAACACTGAAGCTTTCTTT	CSALSGGVNTEAFF
NA	TRBJ2-1	few	TRBV3-1	TGTGCCAGCAGCCAAAGTGGGGGCCTCAATGAGCAGTTCTTC	CASSQSGGLNEQFF
NA	TRBJ2-3	few	TRBV30	TGTGCCTGGAGGCCCGGATCTGGCACAGATACGCAGTATTTT	CAWRPGSGTDTQYF
NA	TRBJ2-5	few	TRBV19	TGTGCCAGTAGTATGTATCGTCAAGAGACCCAGTACTTC	CASSMYRQETQYF
TRBD2	TRBJ2-5	NA	TRBV6-1	TGTGCCAGCAGCCAAAGCGGGGGCGCAGAGACCCAGTACTTC	CASSQSGGAETQYF
TRBD1	TRBJ1-4	NA	TRBV15	TGTGCCACCAGCAGAGACGGGACAGGGGACGAAAAACTGTTTTTT	CATSRDGTGDEKLFF
NA	TRBJ2-1	many	TRBV29-1	TGCAGCGTTGAGGTTGGGGAGGCGGAGCAGTTCTTC	CSVEVGEAEQFF
NA	TRBJ2-3	NA	TRBV4-1	TGCGCCAGCAGCCTCGGGCTTGGTCCAGATACGCAGTATTTT	CASSLGLGPDTQYF
NA	TRBJ1-2	NA	TRBV20-1	TGCAGTGCTAGAACCGGGAACTATGGCTACACCTTC	CSARTGNYGYTF
TRBD2	TRBJ2-5	few	TRBV20-1	TGCAGTGCTAACTTAGACTTTAGGACTAGCGGGAAAGAGACCCAGTACTTC	CSANLDFRTSGKETQYF
TRBD1	TRBJ1-3	few	TRBV18	TGTGCCAGCTCAACTTCGCGACAGGGGGGCGACACCATATATTTT	CASSTSRQGGDTIYF
TRBD2	TRBJ2-4	NA	TRBV5-1	TGCGCCAGCAGCTTGGCCCCTAAGATCCCTAGCGGTTTAGCCAAAAACATTCAGTACTTC	CASSLAPKIPSGLAKNIQYF
NA	TRBJ2-1	few	TRBV5-1	TGCGCCAGCAGCTCCGCGCCCCCGAGTGAGCAGTTCTTC	CASSSAPPSEQFF
TRBD2	TRBJ2-3	NA	TRBV20-1	TGCAGTGCAAATGGGAGGGCAAACACAGATACGCAGTATTTT	CSANGRANTDTQYF
NA	TRBJ1-6	few	TRBV7-2	TGTGCCAGCAGCTTTGGACCGCCTAATTCACCCCTCCACTTT	CASSFGPPNSPLHF
TRBD1	TRBJ2-1	NA	TRBV20-1	TGCAGTGCTAGAGCACAGGGGGCGCGTCCCCTGAATGAGCAGTTCTTC	CSARAQGARPLNEQFF
TRBD1	TRBJ1-2	few	TRBV5-1	TGCGCCAGCGCAGGGGGCGAGGATTATGGCTACACCTTC	CASAGGEDYGYTF
NA	TRBJ2-2	many	TRBV5-1	TGCGCCAGCAGCAACCTGGGTCTGACCGGGGAGCTGTTTTTT	CASSNLGLTGELFF
TRBD1	TRBJ2-3	many	TRBV7-6	TGTGCCAGCAGCTTAGGAGACAGGGGAGGTGATACGCAGTATTTT	CASSLGDRGGDTQYF
TRBD1	TRBJ1-1	NA	TRBV6-1	TGTGCCAGCAGTCTCCAGACAGGGGCGGGCACTGAAGCTTTCTTT	CASSLQTGAGTEAFF
TRBD2	TRBJ2-1	few	TRBV6-2/TRBV6-3	TGTGCCAGCAGTAGGGGACTAGCGGGGACAATCTACAATGAGCAGTTCTTC	CASSRGLAGTIYNEQFF
TRBD2	TRBJ2-7	NA	TRBV4-3	TGCGCCAGCAGCATACATTTTAGCGGGTCAGCCACCTACGAGCAGTACTTC	CASSIHFSGSATYEQYF
TRBD2	TRBJ2-5	many	TRBV12-3/TRBV12-4	TGTGCCAGCAGACTAGCGGGAACTGAGACCCAGTACTTC	CASRLAGTETQYF
NA	TRBJ2-7	few	TRBV27	TGTGCCAGCAGTTTCTTCGGGGACGAGCAGTACTTC	CASSFFGDEQYF
TRBD2	TRBJ2-7	NA	TRBV11-2	TGTGCCAGCAGCTCCTTGACTAGCGGAGCCTACGAGCAGTACTTC	CASSSLTSGAYEQYF
NA	TRBJ2-3	many	TRBV5-1	TGCGCCAGCAGCTGGGACGTGACAGATACGCAGTATTTT	CASSWDVTDTQYF
TRBD1	TRBJ1-4	NA	TRBV20-1	TGCAGTGCTCATTCTTCCGGGACAGGGGTCGAAAAACTGTTTTTT	CSAHSSGTGVEKLFF
TRBD1	TRBJ1-5	few	TRBV10-3	TGTGCCATCAGGCCCGGGGGAGGGGACAGGAGTGATCAGCCCCAGCATTTT	CAIRPGGGDRSDQPQHF
NA	TRBJ2-3	many	TRBV5-6	TGTGCCAGCAGCACTGGGCGGCGTCGCACAGATACGCAGTATTTT	CASSTGRRRTDTQYF
NA	TRBJ2-1	NA	TRBV29-1	TGCAGCGTTAGTCTTATGGGGGGAAGGGATGAGCAGTTCTTC	CSVSLMGGRDEQFF
TRBD2	TRBJ2-5	NA	TRBV11-2	TGTGCCAGCAGCTCCGGGACTAGAGTCCCCCAAAACCAAGAGACCCAGTACTTC	CASSSGTRVPQNQETQYF
NA	TRBJ2-7	NA	TRBV10-3	TGTGCCATCAGTGTGGCAGGGGTTACCTACGAGCAGTACTTC	CAISVAGVTYEQYF
TRBD2	TRBJ2-7	NA	TRBV25-1	TGTGCCAGCAGTCGTGGGACTAGCGGGAGTTACGAGCAGTACTTC	CASSRGTSGSYEQYF
NA	TRBJ2-1	NA	TRBV5-1	TGCGCCAGCAGCTTGGTCTTGGTAGGAAGCTCCTACAATGAGCAGTTCTTC	CASSLVLVGSSYNEQFF
NA	TRBJ2-7	few	TRBV10-3	TGTGCCATCAGCCCCTTAGGACACGAGCAGTACTTC	CAISPLGHEQYF
TRBD1	TRBJ1-5	many	TRBV5-1	TGCGCCAGCAGCTTGCAGGGGGGACGCAATCAGCCCCAGCATTTT	CASSLQGGRNQPQHF
NA	TRBJ2-1	NA	TRBV19	TGTGCCAGTAGGGGTTGGGGGCGGCCTGAGCAGTTCTTC	CASRGWGRPEQFF
TRBD1	TRBJ1-5	NA	TRBV4-1	TGCGCCAGCAGCCAAGGGACAGGGGGGGCAGGCAGGCAGCCCCAGCATTTT	CASSQGTGGAGRQPQHF
NA	TRBJ1-5	few	TRBV3-1	TGTGCCAGCAGCCAAGGGAGAGGGCAGGGCCAGCCCCAGCATTTT	CASSQGRGQGQPQHF
TRBD1	TRBJ1-5	NA	TRBV20-1	TGCAGTGCTTCTCCGGGACAGGGTAATCAGCCCCAGCATTTT	CSASPGQGNQPQHF
NA	TRBJ1-1	many	TRBV20-1	TGCAGTGCGACCCGACCCGGGGGAACTGAAGCTTTCTTT	CSATRPGGTEAFF
TRBD2	TRBJ2-1	NA	TRBV12-3/TRBV12-4	TGTGCCAGCAGTAGCCGGACTAGCGGGGGCAGAAAGCAGTTCTTC	CASSSRTSGGRKQFF
NA	TRBJ2-5	NA	TRBV18	TGTGCCAGCTCAACGTACCAAGAGACCCAGTACTTC	CASSTYQETQYF
TRBD1	TRBJ1-2	many	TRBV7-9	TGTGCCAGCAGCTTGACAGGGGGCGCAGAATATGGCTACACCTTC	CASSLTGGAEYGYTF
TRBD1	TRBJ2-3	few	TRBV5-5	TGTGCCAGCAGCTGGTGGGACAGGGTTGGAGATACGCAGTATTTT	CASSWWDRVGDTQYF
TRBD1	TRBJ2-3	few	TRBV12-3/TRBV12-4	TGTGCCAGCAGTGGTGACAGGGGGCAGGCAGATACGCAGTATTTT	CASSGDRGQADTQYF
NA	TRBJ2-1	many	TRBV29-1	TGCAGCGTGACGTGGGGGGCTAATGAGCAGTTCTTC	CSVTWGANEQFF
NA	TRBJ1-2	few	TRBV29-1	TGCAGCGTTGGACGGAGTCTTCGGGGCGATGGCTACACCTTC	CSVGRSLRGDGYTF
TRBD2	TRBJ2-3	few	TRBV7-9	TGTGCCAGCAGCTTCCAGCGGGAGCTGTCAGATACGCAGTATTTT	CASSFQRELSDTQYF
NA	TRBJ1-4	few	TRBV20-1	TGCAGTGCGGGGACAATCGGTGCTGAAAAACTGTTTTTT	CSAGTIGAEKLFF
NA	TRBJ2-5	NA	TRBV5-6	TGTGCCAGCAGAAACAAAGGGACCCAGTACTTC	CASRNKGTQYF
NA	TRBJ1-4	few	TRBV29-1	TGCAGCGTTGATGAACAGGGTTCGGGGCTGTTTTTT	CSVDEQGSGLFF
TRBD1	TRBJ2-7	few	TRBV6-2/TRBV6-3	TGTGCCAGCAGTTACTCCTGGCAGGGGGCCGAGCAGTACTTC	CASSYSWQGAEQYF
TRBD2	TRBJ2-1	few	TRBV11-2	TGTGCCAGCAGCTCCCCGGGACTAGTTATTGGGAATGAGCAGTTCTTC	CASSSPGLVIGNEQFF
NA	TRBJ2-6	few	TRBV20-1	TGCAGTGCTAGAGGAAACTCTGGGGCCAACGTCCTGACTTTC	CSARGNSGANVLTF
NA	TRBJ1-5	many	TRBV27	TGTGCCAGCAGTCCCGGACAGAATAGCAATCAGCCCCAGCATTTT	CASSPGQNSNQPQHF
NA	TRBJ2-5	few	TRBV9	TGTGCCAGCAGCGGAGGGGGGGTTGCGGAGACCCAGTACTTC	CASSGGGVAETQYF
TRBD1	TRBJ1-2	few	TRBV6-6	TGTGCCAGCAGCAAACAGGGGACAGGTGGCTACACCTTC	CASSKQGTGGYTF
NA	TRBJ2-1	few	TRBV27	TGTGCCAGCAGTTTATCCCCCCCCAGGGTAGGGTACAATGAGCAGTTCTTC	CASSLSPPRVGYNEQFF